This T cell receptor beta chain was identified in a study of shared clonotypes between healthy human individuals. Naive CD8 cells, CD45RO-negative and positively selected for CCR7, excluded terminally differentiated effector memory CD45RA+ cells. The CDR3 contains 17 residues. Germline CDR1 and CDR2: SGHDN and FVKESK. With 6 bases clipped from V and 2 bases from J, the junction kept 11 bases outside the gene matches. The assay was immunoSEQ multiplex PCR, and TCRdb's table has in-frame clones only and misses some. Among around 1.9 million clones listed, 93% were seen once. The chain carries TRBV14 and TRBJ2-7; 12 bases align to TRBD2. The sample taken for sequencing was naive CD8+ T cells from PBMCs. This clonotype was obtained from a man aged 18 to 29 in good health. Some clones in this sample may be carry-over from other donors' samples. This chain's CDR3 is CASSRRGRTSGTYEQYF. CDR3 bases: TGTGCCAGCAGTCGACGGGGGAGGACTAGCGGGACCTACGAGCAGTACTTC.